Given below is one TCR beta chain in context. V was pared by 5 bases and J by 9 bases, with 11 bases of the junction left unmatched. Per the germline V gene, CDR1 is MNHEY and CDR2 is SMNVEV (reference sequence). This CDR3 spans 15 amino acids. The sample originates from a study of neoadjuvant anti-PD-1 for oral cavity cancer. Study details: Around day 43, patients without progression received a fourth nivolumab dose before surgery.

Documented time point: after neoadjuvant nivolumab, at surgical resection. PBMCs were not maintained or expanded in culture before analysis. Profiling relied on immunoSEQ multiplex PCR, and the TCRdb table lists in-frame clones only, not all of them. In the table there are 10,000 to 15,000 clones, 67% of which are singletons. The origin of this receptor is a person between 40 and 85 years old with oral cavity squamous cell carcinoma. The gene calls are TRBV27 and TRBJ2-1; 9 nucleotides agree with TRBD1. The sequenced sample was PBMCs, obtained after nivolumab (anti-PD-1) treatment. CDR3 bases: TGTGCCAGCAGTCCGTCCCGGGACAGGGCCGGTGAGCAGTTCTTC. This codes for CASSPSRDRAGEQFF.